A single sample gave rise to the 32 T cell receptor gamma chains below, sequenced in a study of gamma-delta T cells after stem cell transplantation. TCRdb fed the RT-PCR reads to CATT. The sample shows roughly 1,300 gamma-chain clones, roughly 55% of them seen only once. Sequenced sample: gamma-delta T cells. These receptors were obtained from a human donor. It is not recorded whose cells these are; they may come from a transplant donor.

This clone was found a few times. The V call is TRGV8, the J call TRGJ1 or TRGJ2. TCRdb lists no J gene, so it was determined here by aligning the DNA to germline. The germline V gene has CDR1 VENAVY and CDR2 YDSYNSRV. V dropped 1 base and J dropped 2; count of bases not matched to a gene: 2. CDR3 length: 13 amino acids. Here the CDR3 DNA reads TGTGCCACCTGGGATAGCGATTATTATAAGAAACTCTTT. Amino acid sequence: CATWDSDYYKKLF.

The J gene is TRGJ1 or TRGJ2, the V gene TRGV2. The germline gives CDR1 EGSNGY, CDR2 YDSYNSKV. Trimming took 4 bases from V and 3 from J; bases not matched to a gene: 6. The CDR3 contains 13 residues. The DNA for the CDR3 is TGTGCCACCTGGGAGATGTTTTATTATAAGAAACTCTTT. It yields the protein CATWEMFYYKKLF.

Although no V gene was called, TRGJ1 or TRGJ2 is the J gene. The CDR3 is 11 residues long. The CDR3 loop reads CAIQNYYKKLF. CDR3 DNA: TGTGCCATCCAGAATTATTATAAGAAACTCTTT.

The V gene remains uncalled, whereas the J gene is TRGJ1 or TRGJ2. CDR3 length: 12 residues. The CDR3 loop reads CATWDGYYKKLF. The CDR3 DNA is TGTGCCACCTGGGATGGGTATTATAAGAAACTCTTT.

CDR3 residues: CATWDGPPRNYYKKLF. CDR3 bases: TGTGCCACCTGGGATGGGCCCCCCCGTAATTATTATAAGAAACTCTTT. The J gene is TRGJ1 or TRGJ2, while no V gene call was made. The CDR3 is 16 residues long.

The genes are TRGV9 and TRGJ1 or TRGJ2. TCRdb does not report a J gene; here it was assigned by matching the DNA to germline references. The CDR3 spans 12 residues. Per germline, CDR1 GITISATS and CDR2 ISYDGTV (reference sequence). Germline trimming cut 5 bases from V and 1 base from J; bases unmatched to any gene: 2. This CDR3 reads CALWANYYKKLF. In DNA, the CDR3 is TGTGCCTTGTGGGCTAATTATTATAAGAAACTCTTT.

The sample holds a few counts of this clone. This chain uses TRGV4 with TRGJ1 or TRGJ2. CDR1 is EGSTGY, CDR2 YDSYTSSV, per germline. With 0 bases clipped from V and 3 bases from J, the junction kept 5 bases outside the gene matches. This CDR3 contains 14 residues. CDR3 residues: CATWDGSGYYKKLF. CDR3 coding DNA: TGTGCCACCTGGGATGGGTCGGGTTATTATAAGAAACTCTTT.

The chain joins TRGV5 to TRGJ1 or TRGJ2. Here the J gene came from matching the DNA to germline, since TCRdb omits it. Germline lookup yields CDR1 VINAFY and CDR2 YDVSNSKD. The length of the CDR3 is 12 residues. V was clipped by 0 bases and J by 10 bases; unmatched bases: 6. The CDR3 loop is CATWDRPAKKLF. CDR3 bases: TGTGCCACCTGGGACAGGCCGGCGAAGAAACTCTTT.

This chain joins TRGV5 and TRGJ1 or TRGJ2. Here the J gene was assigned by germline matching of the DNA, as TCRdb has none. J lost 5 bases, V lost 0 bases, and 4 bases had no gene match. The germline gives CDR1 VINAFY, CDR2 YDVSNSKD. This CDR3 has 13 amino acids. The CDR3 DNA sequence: TGTGCCACCTGGGACAGGCAGAATTATAAGAAACTCTTT. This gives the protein CATWDRQNYKKLF.

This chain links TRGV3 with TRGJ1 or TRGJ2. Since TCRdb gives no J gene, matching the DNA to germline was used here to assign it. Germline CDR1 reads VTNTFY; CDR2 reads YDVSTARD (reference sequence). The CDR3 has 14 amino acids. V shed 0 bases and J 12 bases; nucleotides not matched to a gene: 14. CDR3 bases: TGTGCCACCTGGGACAGGCGGAGCCTATCTGGGAAACTCTTT. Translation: CATWDRRSLSGKLF.

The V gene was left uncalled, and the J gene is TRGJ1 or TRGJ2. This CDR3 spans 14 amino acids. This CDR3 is CALWEVPLRYKKLF. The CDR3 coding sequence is TGTGCCTTGTGGGAGGTCCCCCTAAGATATAAGAAACTCTTT.

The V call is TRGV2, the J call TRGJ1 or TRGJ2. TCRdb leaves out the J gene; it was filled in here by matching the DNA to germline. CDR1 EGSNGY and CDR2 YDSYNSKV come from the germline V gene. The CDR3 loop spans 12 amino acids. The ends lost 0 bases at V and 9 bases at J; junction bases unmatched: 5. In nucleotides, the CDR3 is TGTGCCACCTGGGACGGGCCGTTTAAGAAACTCTTT. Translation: CATWDGPFKKLF.

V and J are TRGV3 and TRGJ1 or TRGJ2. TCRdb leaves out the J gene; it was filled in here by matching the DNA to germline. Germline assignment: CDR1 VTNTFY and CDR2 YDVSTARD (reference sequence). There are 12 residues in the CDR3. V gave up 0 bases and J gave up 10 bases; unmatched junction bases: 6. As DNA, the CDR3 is TGTGCCACCTGGGACAGGCGGGCCAAGAAACTCTTT. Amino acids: CATWDRRAKKLF.

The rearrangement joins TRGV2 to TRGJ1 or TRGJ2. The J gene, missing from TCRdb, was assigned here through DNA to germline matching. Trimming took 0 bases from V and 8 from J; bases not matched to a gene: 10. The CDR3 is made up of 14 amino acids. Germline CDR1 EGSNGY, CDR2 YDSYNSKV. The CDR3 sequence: CATWDGPQWHKKLF. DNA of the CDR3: TGTGCCACCTGGGACGGGCCACAGTGGCATAAGAAACTCTTT.

The CDR3 region has the DNA TGTGCCTTGTGGGAGCCTAATTATTATAAGAAACTCTTT. Its translation is CALWEPNYYKKLF. The chain recombines TRGV9 with TRGJ1 or TRGJ2. Since TCRdb gives no J gene, matching the DNA to germline was used here to assign it. Germline V CDR1 and CDR2: GITISATS, ISYDGTV (reference sequence). V shed 3 bases and J 1 base; nucleotides not matched to a gene: 3. The CDR3 is 13 amino acids.

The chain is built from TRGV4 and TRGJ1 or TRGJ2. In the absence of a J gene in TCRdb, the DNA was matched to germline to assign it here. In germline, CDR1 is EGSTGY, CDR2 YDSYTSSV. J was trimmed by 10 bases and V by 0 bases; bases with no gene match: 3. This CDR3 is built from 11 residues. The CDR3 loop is CATWDGLKKLF. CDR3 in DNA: TGTGCCACCTGGGATGGGCTCAAGAAACTCTTT.

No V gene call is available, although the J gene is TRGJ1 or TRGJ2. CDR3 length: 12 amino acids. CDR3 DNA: TGTGCCACCTGGGCAAGGATTTATAAGCAACTCTTT. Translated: CATWARIYKQLF.

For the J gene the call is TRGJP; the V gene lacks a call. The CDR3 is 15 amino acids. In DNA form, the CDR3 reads TGTGCCTTGTGGATGCAAGAGTTGGGCAAAAAAATCAAGGTATTT. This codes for CALWMQELGKKIKVF.

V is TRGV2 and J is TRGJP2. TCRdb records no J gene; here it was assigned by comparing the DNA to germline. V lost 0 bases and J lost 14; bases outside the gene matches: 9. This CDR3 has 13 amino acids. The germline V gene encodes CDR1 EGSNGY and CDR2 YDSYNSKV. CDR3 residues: CATWDGQPLIKTF. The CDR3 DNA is TGTGCCACCTGGGACGGGCAACCTTTAATCAAGACGTTT.

The CDR3 loop is CATWDRATCYKKLF. DNA of the CDR3: TGTGCCACCTGGGATAGAGCGACGTGTTATAAGAAACTCTTT. The gene calls are TRGV8 and TRGJ1 or TRGJ2. Assignment of the J gene here rests on matching the DNA to germline, because TCRdb gives none. Germline CDR1 is VENAVY and CDR2 is YDSYNSRV. V shed 1 base, J shed 6 bases, and the junction held 9 bases outside the gene matches. The CDR3 consists of 14 residues.

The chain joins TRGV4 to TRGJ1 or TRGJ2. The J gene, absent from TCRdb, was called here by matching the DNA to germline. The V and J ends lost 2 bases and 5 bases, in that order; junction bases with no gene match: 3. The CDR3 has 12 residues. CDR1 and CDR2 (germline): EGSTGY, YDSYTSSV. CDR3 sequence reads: CATWDANYKKLF. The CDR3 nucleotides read TGTGCCACCTGGGATGCGAATTATAAGAAACTCTTT.

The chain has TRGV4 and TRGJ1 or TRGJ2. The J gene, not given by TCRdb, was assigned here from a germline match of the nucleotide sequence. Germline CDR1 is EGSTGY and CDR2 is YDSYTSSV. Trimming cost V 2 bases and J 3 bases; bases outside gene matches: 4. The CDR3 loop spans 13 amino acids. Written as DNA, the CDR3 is TGTGCCACCTGGGATGTCCTTTATTATAAGAAACTCTTT. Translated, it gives CATWDVLYYKKLF.

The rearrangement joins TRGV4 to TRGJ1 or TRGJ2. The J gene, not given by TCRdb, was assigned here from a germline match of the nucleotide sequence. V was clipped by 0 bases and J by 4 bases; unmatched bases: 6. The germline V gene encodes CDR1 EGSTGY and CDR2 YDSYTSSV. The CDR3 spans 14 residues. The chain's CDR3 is CATWDGGDYYKKLF. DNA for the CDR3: TGTGCCACCTGGGATGGGGGTGACTATTATAAGAAACTCTTT.

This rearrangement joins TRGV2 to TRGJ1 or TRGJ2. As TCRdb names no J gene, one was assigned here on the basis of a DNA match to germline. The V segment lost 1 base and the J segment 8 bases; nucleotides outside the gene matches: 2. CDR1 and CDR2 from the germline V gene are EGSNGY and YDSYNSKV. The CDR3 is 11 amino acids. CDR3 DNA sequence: TGTGCCACCTGGGACGGTGATAAGAAACTCTTT. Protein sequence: CATWDGDKKLF.

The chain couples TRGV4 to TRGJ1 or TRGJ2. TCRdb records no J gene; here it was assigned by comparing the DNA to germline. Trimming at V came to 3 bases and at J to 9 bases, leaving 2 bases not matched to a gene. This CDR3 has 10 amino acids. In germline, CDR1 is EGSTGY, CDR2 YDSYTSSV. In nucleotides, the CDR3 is TGTGCCACCTGGGATTGTAAGAAACTCTTT. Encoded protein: CATWDCKKLF.

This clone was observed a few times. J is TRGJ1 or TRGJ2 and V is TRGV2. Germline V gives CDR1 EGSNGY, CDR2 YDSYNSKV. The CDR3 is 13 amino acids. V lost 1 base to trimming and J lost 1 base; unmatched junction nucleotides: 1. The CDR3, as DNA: TGTGCCACCTGGGACGGTAATTATTATAAGAAACTCTTT. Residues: CATWDGNYYKKLF.

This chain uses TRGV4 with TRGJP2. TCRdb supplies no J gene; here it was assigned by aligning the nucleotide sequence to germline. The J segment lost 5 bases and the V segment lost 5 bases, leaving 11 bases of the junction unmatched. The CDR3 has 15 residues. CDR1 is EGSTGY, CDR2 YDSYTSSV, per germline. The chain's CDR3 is CATWGKGTSDWIKTF. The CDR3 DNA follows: TGTGCCACCTGGGGGAAGGGGACGAGTGATTGGATCAAGACGTTT.

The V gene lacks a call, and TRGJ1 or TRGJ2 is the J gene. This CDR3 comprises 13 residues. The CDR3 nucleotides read TGTGCCACCTGGGATGGTAAAAATTATAAGAAACTCTTT. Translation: CATWDGKNYKKLF.

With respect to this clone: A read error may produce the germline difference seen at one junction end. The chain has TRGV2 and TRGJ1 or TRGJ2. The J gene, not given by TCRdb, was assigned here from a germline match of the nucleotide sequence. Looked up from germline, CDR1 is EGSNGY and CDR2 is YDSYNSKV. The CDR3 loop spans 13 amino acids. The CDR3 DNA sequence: TGTGCCACCTGGGACCCGAATTCTTATAAGAAACTCTTT. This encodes CATWDPNSYKKLF.

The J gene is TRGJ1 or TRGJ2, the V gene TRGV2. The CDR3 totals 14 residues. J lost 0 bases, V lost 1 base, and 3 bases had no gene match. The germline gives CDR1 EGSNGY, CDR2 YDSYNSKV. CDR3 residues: CATWDGKNYYKKLF. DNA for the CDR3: TGTGCCACCTGGGACGGAAAGAATTATTATAAGAAACTCTTT.

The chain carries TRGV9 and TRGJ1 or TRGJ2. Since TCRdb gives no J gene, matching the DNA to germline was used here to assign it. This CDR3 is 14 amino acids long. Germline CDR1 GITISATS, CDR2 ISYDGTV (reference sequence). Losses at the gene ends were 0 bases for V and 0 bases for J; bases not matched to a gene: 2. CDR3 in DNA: TGTGCCTTGTGGGAGGTGCTGAATTATTATAAGAAACTCTTT. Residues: CALWEVLNYYKKLF.

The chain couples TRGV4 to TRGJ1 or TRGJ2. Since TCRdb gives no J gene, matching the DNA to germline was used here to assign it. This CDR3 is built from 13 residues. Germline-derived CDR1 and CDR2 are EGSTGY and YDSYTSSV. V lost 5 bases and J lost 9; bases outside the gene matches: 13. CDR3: CATWGAKEGKKLF. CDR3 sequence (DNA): TGTGCCACCTGGGGGGCAAAGGAGGGTAAGAAACTCTTT.